This passage covers 8 T cell receptor beta chains from one sample sequenced in a study of vaccination and CD4 T cells after COVID-19. These receptors' antigens are unknown. Stated treatment: roughly ten-day PBMC culture with coronavirus spike peptide pools or control peptides (ViraFEST assay). Sequencing of cultured CD4+ T cell DNA used the Oncomine TCR Beta short-read assay. TCRdb reprocessed the PCR reads via MiXCR and lists one record per CDR3 protein. The data contain roughly 13,000 distinct CDR3 sequences, less than 50% of them singletons. The sample taken for sequencing was cultured CD4+ T cells from blood. The receptors here all came from a human donor with COVID-19.

This clonotype was observed a few times. CDR3 bases: TGTGCCAGCACCCTAGCCCCGGGACAGAGGAACACCGGGGAGCTGTTTTTT. It codes for CASTLAPGQRNTGELFF. The chain joins TRBV6-2 or TRBV6-3 to TRBJ2-2, with 7 bases identical to TRBD1. This CDR3 has 17 amino acids. With 7 bases clipped from V and 1 base from J, the junction kept 12 bases outside the gene matches. Per germline, CDR1 MNHEY and CDR2 SVGEGT.

The chain has TRBV9 and TRBJ2-1; D not resolved. Trimming pared 0 bases from V and 6 bases from J, leaving 10 bases between. This CDR3 has 14 amino acids. Germline assignment: CDR1 SGDLS and CDR2 YYNGEE. Here the CDR3 DNA reads TGTGCCAGCAGCGTAGGGCCCAGTCCCAATGAGCAGTTCTTC. Amino acids: CASSVGPSPNEQFF.

This chain uses TRBV7-2 with TRBJ1-1; no clear D gene. Trimming removed 5 bases from V and 10 bases from J, with 14 bases in between. The CDR3 runs 12 residues. CDR1 is SGHTA, CDR2 FQGNSA, per germline. CDR3 sequence reads: CASSPDGILAFF. The CDR3 DNA reads TGTGCCAGCAGCCCGGACGGCATTCTAGCTTTCTTT.

This clonotype showed up just a few times. CDR3 in amino acids: CASSLKPGQIYGYTF. CDR3 in DNA: TGTGCCAGCAGCTTGAAACCGGGACAGATTTATGGCTACACCTTC. This chain uses TRBV5-4 with TRBJ1-2, with 7 nucleotides matching TRBD1. This CDR3 contains 15 residues. Trimming removed 1 base from V and 5 bases from J; junction bases left unmatched: 8. Germline V gene lookup returns CDR1 SGHNT and CDR2 YYREEE (reference sequence).

The chain employs TRBV18 and TRBJ1-4; TRBD1 aligns across 7 bases. The junction had 8 bases not matched to a gene; V was cut back by 5 bases and J by 8 bases. This CDR3 region has 14 residues. Germline-derived CDR1 and CDR2 are KGHSH and LQKENI. CDR3 region: CASSDRVLQEKLFF. CDR3 in DNA: TGTGCCAGCTCAGACAGGGTACTACAAGAAAAACTGTTTTTT.

The rearrangement uses TRBV7-6 and TRBJ2-5, with D unresolved. CDR3 size: 13 residues. With 3 bases removed from V and 1 base from J, the gap between germline ends came to 6 bases. Germline V gene data show CDR1 as SGHVS and CDR2 as FNYEAQ. CDR3 sequence: CASSLGTQETQYF. CDR3 in DNA: TGTGCCAGCAGCTTGGGCACCCAAGAGACCCAGTACTTC.

This chain joins TRBV7-2 and TRBJ2-7; D is unresolved. The CDR3 contains 12 residues. Trimming took off 2 bases at V and 1 base at J, with 3 bases between the two ends. Looked up from germline, CDR1 is SGHTA and CDR2 is FQGNSA. The CDR3 sequence is CASSLQSYEQYF. DNA of the CDR3: TGTGCCAGCAGCTTACAATCCTACGAGCAGTACTTC.

The CDR3 sequence: CASSSKQGGTEAFF. As DNA, the CDR3 is TGTGCCAGTAGCTCGAAACAGGGTGGGACTGAAGCTTTCTTT. This chain uses TRBV19 with TRBJ1-1, with a tentative D call TRBD1 (6 bases). Germline assignment: CDR1 LNHDA and CDR2 SQIVND (reference sequence). V lost 6 bases and J lost 5, with 16 bases in between. The CDR3 is 14 residues long.